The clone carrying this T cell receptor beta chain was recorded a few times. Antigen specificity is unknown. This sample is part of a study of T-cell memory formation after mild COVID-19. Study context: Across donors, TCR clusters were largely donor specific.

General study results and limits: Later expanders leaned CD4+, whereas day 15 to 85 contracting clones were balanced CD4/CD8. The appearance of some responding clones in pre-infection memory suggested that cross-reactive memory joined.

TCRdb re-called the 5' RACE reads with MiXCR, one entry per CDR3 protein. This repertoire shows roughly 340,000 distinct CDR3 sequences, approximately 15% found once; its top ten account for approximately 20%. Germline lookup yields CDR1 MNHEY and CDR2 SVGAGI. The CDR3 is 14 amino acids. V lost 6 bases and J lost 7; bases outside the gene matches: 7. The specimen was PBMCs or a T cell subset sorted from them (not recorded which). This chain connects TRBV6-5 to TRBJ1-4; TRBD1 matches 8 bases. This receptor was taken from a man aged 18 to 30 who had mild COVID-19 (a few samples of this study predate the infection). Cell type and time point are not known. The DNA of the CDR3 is TGTGCCAGCAGCCGGACAGGGATAATTGAAAAACTGTTTTTT. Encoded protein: CASSRTGIIEKLFF.